The 13 T cell receptor beta chains in this list originate from one sample, sequenced in a study of control samples from healthy donors and cancer patients. Assay used: immunoSEQ multiplex PCR; TCRdb lists only in-frame clones, some missing. The data show 260,000 or so clones, around 79% seen once. The sequencing sample was made of PBMCs. The receptors stem from a woman in her sixties or seventies with lung cancer.

The J gene is TRBJ1-4, the V gene TRBV9; D unclear. Between the trimmed V and J ends, which lost 2 bases and 0 bases, there was a span of 8 bases. Germline-derived CDR1 and CDR2 are SGDLS and YYNGEE. The CDR3 has 15 residues. This CDR3 reads CASSVYPTTNEKLFF. DNA for the CDR3: TGTGCCAGCAGCGTTTATCCTACAACTAATGAAAAACTGTTTTTT.

The chain carries TRBV27 and TRBJ2-1; D gene uncertain. V gave up 3 bases and J gave up 9 bases, with 12 bases separating them. The CDR3 length is 13 residues. Germline V gene data show CDR1 as MNHEY and CDR2 as SMNVEV (reference sequence). CDR3 nucleotide sequence: TGTGCCAGCAGTTTGGCCGCATTTGGTGAGCAGTTCTTC. Translation: CASSLAAFGEQFF.

J is TRBJ2-1 and V is TRBV10-3, with 8 bases fitting TRBD2. This CDR3 comprises 15 residues. V gave up 0 bases and J gave up 7 bases; unmatched junction bases: 5. Per germline, CDR1 ENHRY and CDR2 SYGVKD. Here the CDR3 DNA reads TGTGCCATCAGTGAGTCGGAGCGGGAGAAAAATGAGCAGTTCTTC. Protein sequence: CAISESEREKNEQFF.

DNA of the CDR3: TGTGCCAGCACTCTGGAGGGGCGGGGGAACACTGAAGCTTTCTTT. It translates to CASTLEGRGNTEAFF. V is TRBV7-8 and J is TRBJ1-1; possibly TRBD1 for D (5 bases). V lost 7 bases to trimming and J lost 1 base, with 16 bases between them. This CDR3 region has 15 residues. Per germline, CDR1 SGHVS and CDR2 FQNEAQ.

This rearrangement joins TRBV3-1 (or the pseudogene TRBV3-2) to TRBJ2-3; D remains ambiguous. The CDR3 is 15 amino acids. Trimming left V 3 bases short and J 0 bases short, with 10 bases between. The germline V gene has CDR1 LGHDT and CDR2 YNNKEL (reference sequence). DNA for the CDR3: TGTGCCAGCAGCCAGTTCCACATCAGCACAGATACGCAGTATTTT. This sequence encodes CASSQFHISTDTQYF.

The chain links TRBV6-4 to TRBJ1-4; TRBD1 agrees at 9 bases. This CDR3 region has 17 residues. CDR1 and CDR2 (germline): MRHNA, SNTAGT. V lost 2 bases and J lost 6; bases outside the gene matches: 10. The CDR3: CASSDIQGATEDEKLFF. The CDR3, as DNA: TGTGCCAGCAGTGACATACAGGGGGCAACCGAGGATGAAAAACTGTTTTTT.

The chain couples TRBV5-1 to TRBJ2-7; D is unresolved. CDR1 and CDR2 from the germline V gene are SGHRS and YFSETQ. The V and J ends lost 4 bases and 3 bases respectively, with 5 bases between them. This CDR3 has 11 amino acids. The CDR3 nucleotides read TGCGCCAGCAGCGAGAACTACGAGCAGTACTTC. Translated, it gives CASSENYEQYF.

The J gene is TRBJ1-1, the V gene TRBV18; 8 positions agree with TRBD1. V was clipped by 1 base and J by 0 bases; unmatched bases: 10. The CDR3 is 18 residues long. From germline, CDR1 is KGHSH and CDR2 LQKENI. CDR3 DNA sequence: TGTGCCAGCTCACCACTACTCGTGACAGGGGCCGTGAACACTGAAGCTTTCTTT. Its translation: CASSPLLVTGAVNTEAFF.

The chain joins TRBV10-1 to TRBJ2-3; D is perhaps TRBD1 or TRBD2 (6 bases each). V was cut by 4 bases and J by 4 bases, with 12 bases left in between. Germline V CDR1 and CDR2: WNHNN, SYGVQD (reference sequence). The CDR3 runs to 14 residues. As DNA, the CDR3 is TGCGCCAGCAGTGCGTCCGGGGGCGCAGATACGCAGTATTTT. Protein sequence: CASSASGGADTQYF.

The CDR3: CASSVGVGVLNSGNTIYF. DNA of the CDR3: TGTGCCAGCAGCGTAGGAGTGGGGGTCCTGAACTCTGGAAACACCATATATTTT. J is TRBJ1-3 and V is TRBV9; TRBD1 might be the D (5 bases). Germline V gene sequence: CDR1 SGDLS, CDR2 YYNGEE. V was cut by 0 bases and J by 0 bases, with 16 bases left in between. This CDR3 has 18 amino acids.

This chain uses TRBV9 with TRBJ2-5, with 7 bases lining up with TRBD1. This CDR3 comprises 14 residues. Germline CDR1 reads SGDLS; CDR2 reads YYNGEE. V was pared by 4 bases and J by 0 bases, with 3 bases of the junction left unmatched. CDR3 DNA: TGTGCCAGCAGCTTCGGGACAGACCAAGAGACCCAGTACTTC. It translates to CASSFGTDQETQYF.

The V and J genes are TRBV2 and TRBJ2-7; the D gene is possibly TRBD2 (6 bases). CDR1 and CDR2 (germline): SNHLY, FYNNEI. V was pared by 8 bases and J by 3 bases, with 11 bases between. The CDR3 spans 12 residues. CDR3 residues: CASSREGYEQYF. The CDR3 nucleotides are TGTGCCAGCTCGCGGGAAGGCTACGAGCAGTACTTC.

The chain recombines TRBV6-5 with TRBJ1-4; no definite D call. CDR1 and CDR2 (germline): MNHEY, SVGAGI. CDR3 length equals 14 residues. Trimming pared 6 bases from V and 2 bases from J, leaving 10 bases between. CDR3 in DNA: TGTGCCAGCAGGATAGGGTTGACTAATGAAAAACTGTTTTTT. It codes for CASRIGLTNEKLFF.